This T cell receptor beta chain was captured by sequencing in a study of a mutant IDH1 vaccine in newly diagnosed glioma. Study overall: Antecedent treatment encompassed radiotherapy, temozolomide, or their combination; the majority received both.

Deletions cut 0 bases from V and 4 bases from J, with 10 bases between. CDR1 and CDR2 from the germline V gene are SGDLS and YYNGEE. The CDR3 has 14 residues. Sample time point: week 35, safety follow-up. Topical imiquimod accompanied each vaccine dose, which consisted of 300 ug of mutant IDH1 20-mer peptide. TCRdb's copy holds only in-frame clones and misses some; the assay was immunoSEQ multiplex PCR. There are tens of thousands of clones in the sample; about 76% occur only once, and about 7.9% lies in the top ten. Remarks on this clone: The antigen remains unidentified.

The receptor was derived from a man between 50 and 59 years old with glioma. This sample comprised PBMCs, obtained from a glioma patient whose treatment included an IDH1 peptide vaccine. V and J are TRBV9 and TRBJ1-2; TRBD1 is a possible D gene (5 bases). Here the CDR3 reads CASSVEMQGYGYTF. The CDR3 coding sequence is TGTGCCAGCAGCGTAGAGATGCAGGGCTATGGCTACACCTTC. The full variable domain, in which reference TRBV9 and TRBJ1-2 provide the parts outside the CDR3, is DSGVTQTPKHLITATGQRVTLRCSPRSGDLSVYWYQQSLDQGLQFLIQYYNGEERAKGNILERFSAQQFPDLHSELNLSSLELGDSALYFCASSVEMQGYGYTFGSGTRLTVV.